This T cell receptor beta chain was recovered during a study of blood T cell repertoires in COVID-19. Study summary: There were acute and convalescent COVID-19 samples, and they came from the United States, Italy and Spain. In each case, the material was cDNA or gDNA derived from T cells, B-cell-depleted T cells, or PBMCs.

Authors' analysis steps: Reference gene primer amplification gave estimated nucleated cell counts. Sequencing was performed with immunoSEQ multiplex PCR; in TCRdb, only in-frame clones are kept and a portion is missing. V and J calls and clone size are as listed in that table; D and trimming were resolved from the DNA. The sample consists of 29,000 or so clones, 70% to 80% of them appearing once. This clone was observed a handful of times. This CDR3 is 12 amino acids long. Trimming took off 2 bases at V and 14 bases at J, with 13 bases between the two ends. The germline gives CDR1 SGHAT, CDR2 FQNNGV. This clonotype was sampled from a woman aged 65 to 85 with acute or convalescent COVID-19. This chain connects TRBV11-2 to TRBJ2-1, with D perhaps TRBD2 (6 bases). Sequenced sample: peripheral blood. The CDR3 region has the DNA TGTGCCAGCAGCTTAACGGGAGAGGGAAAGTTCTTC. Protein product: CASSLTGEGKFF.